The 13 T cell receptor beta chains below all came from one sample that was sequenced in a study of beta chain features in type 1 diabetes. Study-level results: Shortening of TCRB CDR3s, moderate but significant, appeared in all four CD4+ subsets of Type 1 diabetes patients.

The authors reverse transcribed all of the isolated RNA, so sequencing captured expressed TCRB transcripts. TCRdb keeps only in-frame clones here, not all; method: immunoSEQ multiplex PCR. The sample shows around 100,000 clones, 25% to 30% of them seen only once. The antigens these receptors bind are not known. Sequencing was performed on central memory CD4+ T cells from blood. The receptor set was obtained from a woman under 30 with type 1 diabetes.

The chain employs TRBV4-3 and TRBJ2-2, with TRBD2 identical over 13 bases. This CDR3 contains 18 residues. Germline V gives CDR1 LGHNA, CDR2 YSLEER. The junction had 7 bases not matched to a gene; V was cut back by 0 bases and J by 6 bases. The CDR3 nucleotides are TGCGCCAGCAGCCAAGATCTTGCAACTAGCGGGAGGGCCGGGGAGCTGTTTTTT. Translating gives CASSQDLATSGRAGELFF.

V and J are TRBV9 and TRBJ2-7; 7 nucleotides agree with TRBD1. The ends lost 1 base at V and 1 base at J; junction bases unmatched: 5. The germline gives CDR1 SGDLS, CDR2 YYNGEE. The CDR3 has 15 residues. CDR3 amino acids: CASSVSGTASYEQYF. The CDR3 region has the DNA TGTGCCAGCAGCGTATCCGGGACAGCATCCTACGAGCAGTACTTC.

This clone was counted only a few times. The gene calls are TRBV6-6 and TRBJ2-5; 8 bases are a match to TRBD1. Losses at the gene ends were 8 bases for V and 5 bases for J; bases not matched to a gene: 10. Germline V CDR1 and CDR2: MNHNY, SVGAGI (reference sequence). The CDR3 length is 14 residues. The CDR3 DNA is TGTGCCAGCCTTAAATCAGGGGGCGGGGAGACCCAGTACTTC. It is translated as CASLKSGGGETQYF.

The chain links TRBV7-9 to TRBJ2-7, with D possibly matching TRBD2 (7 bases). From germline, CDR1 is SEHNR and CDR2 FQNEAQ (reference sequence). The CDR3 runs 15 residues. Trimming pared 0 bases from V and 2 bases from J, leaving 11 bases between. The CDR3 spells CASSLARGGPYEQYF. In DNA form, the CDR3 reads TGTGCCAGCAGCTTAGCAAGGGGGGGACCCTACGAGCAGTACTTC.

The chain has TRBV30 and TRBJ1-2, with D hard to call. The V gene's germline CDR1 is GTSNPN and CDR2 SVGIG (reference sequence). The CDR3 extends over 16 amino acids. Trimming took off 0 bases at V and 5 bases at J, with 19 bases between the two ends. In DNA, the CDR3 is TGTGCCTGGAGTGTCGGGCTTTACCAGAGGGCTTATGGCTACACCTTC. Translating gives CAWSVGLYQRAYGYTF.

This clone was seen a few times. The chain employs TRBV18 and TRBJ1-4, with a tentative D call TRBD1 (5 bases). Germline values: CDR1 KGHSH, CDR2 LQKENI. The CDR3 has 13 residues. The V gene lost 2 bases and the J gene lost 8 bases, with 9 bases spanning the gap. The CDR3 region has the DNA TGTGCCAGCTCACCAGGGGCAGAGGAAAAACTGTTTTTT. Amino acid sequence: CASSPGAEEKLFF.

The chain combines TRBV6-1 with TRBJ1-5; a possible D gene is TRBD1 (6 bases). Trimming cost V 8 bases and J 7 bases, with 21 bases left between them. The CDR3 has 15 residues. Germline lookup yields CDR1 MNHNS and CDR2 SASEGT. Written as DNA, the CDR3 is TGTGCCAGCTGGGCCTCCCAGGGGCAGGGGCAGCCCCAGCATTTT. Translated: CASWASQGQGQPQHF.

This clone was seen more than once but under ten times. The chain joins TRBV15 to TRBJ1-1; the D gene is possibly TRBD1 (6 bases). Trimming stripped 0 bases from V and 8 bases from J, with 13 bases between. The CDR3 is made up of 14 amino acids. Germline CDR1 is LNHNV and CDR2 is YYDKDF (reference sequence). CDR3 in DNA: TGTGCCACCAGCAGAGAGGGCGACACAGGGGAAGCTTTCTTT. Encoded protein: CATSREGDTGEAFF.

This clone turned up a few times. V usage is TRBV11-2 and J usage is TRBJ2-5, with 15 positions matching TRBD2. The J segment lost 4 bases and the V segment lost 5 bases, leaving 5 bases of the junction unmatched. This CDR3 region has 16 residues. Germline CDR1 SGHAT, CDR2 FQNNGV. In nucleotides, the CDR3 is TGTGCCAGCAGCCGAGGACTAGCGGGAGGGCGAGAGACCCAGTACTTC. This translates into CASSRGLAGGRETQYF.

CDR3 residues: CARGRRSGAYEQYV. The CDR3 nucleotides are TGTGCCAGAGGACGGCGATCAGGGGCCTACGAGCAGTACGTC. V is TRBV6-5 and J is TRBJ2-7; perhaps TRBD1 as D (6 bases). Looked up from germline, CDR1 is MNHEY and CDR2 is SVGAGI. This CDR3 region has 14 residues. Between the trimmed V and J ends, which lost 9 bases and 2 bases, there was a span of 17 bases.

This clone occurred a few times. This chain connects TRBV28 to TRBJ2-1; TRBD2 might be the D (6 bases). V was clipped by 2 bases and J by 8 bases, with 13 bases between them. The CDR3 spans 14 residues. CDR1 is MDHEN, CDR2 SYDVKM, per germline. CDR3 DNA sequence: TGTGCCAGCAGTTTACGGCGGGGCGGGGATGAGCAGTTCTTC. Translation: CASSLRRGGDEQFF.

The rearrangement links TRBV28 to TRBJ2-5; D is ambiguous. Trimming stripped 2 bases from V and 1 base from J, with 8 bases between. The CDR3 spans 14 residues. Germline V lookup: CDR1 MDHEN, CDR2 SYDVKM. CDR3 nucleotide sequence: TGTGCCAGCAGTTTAATATCCCGCCAAGAGACCCAGTACTTC. Protein: CASSLISRQETQYF.

The rearrangement uses TRBV7-6 and TRBJ2-5; 11 bases are shared with TRBD2. The V gene end was trimmed by 5 bases and the J gene end by 5 bases; junction bases not matched to a gene: 7. This CDR3 has 15 residues. Germline V CDR1 and CDR2: SGHVS, FNYEAQ. In DNA, the CDR3 is TGTGCCAGCAGCCCACTAGCGGGAGTCTATGAGACCCAGTACTTC. Its translation: CASSPLAGVYETQYF. Based on the CDR3 plus reference TRBV7-6 and TRBJ2-5, the full variable domain is GAGVSQSPRYKVTKRGQDVALRCDPISGHVSLYWYRQALGQGPEFLTYFNYEAQQDKSGLPNDRFSAERPEGSISTLTIQRTEQRDSAMYRCASSPLAGVYETQYFGPGTRLLVL.